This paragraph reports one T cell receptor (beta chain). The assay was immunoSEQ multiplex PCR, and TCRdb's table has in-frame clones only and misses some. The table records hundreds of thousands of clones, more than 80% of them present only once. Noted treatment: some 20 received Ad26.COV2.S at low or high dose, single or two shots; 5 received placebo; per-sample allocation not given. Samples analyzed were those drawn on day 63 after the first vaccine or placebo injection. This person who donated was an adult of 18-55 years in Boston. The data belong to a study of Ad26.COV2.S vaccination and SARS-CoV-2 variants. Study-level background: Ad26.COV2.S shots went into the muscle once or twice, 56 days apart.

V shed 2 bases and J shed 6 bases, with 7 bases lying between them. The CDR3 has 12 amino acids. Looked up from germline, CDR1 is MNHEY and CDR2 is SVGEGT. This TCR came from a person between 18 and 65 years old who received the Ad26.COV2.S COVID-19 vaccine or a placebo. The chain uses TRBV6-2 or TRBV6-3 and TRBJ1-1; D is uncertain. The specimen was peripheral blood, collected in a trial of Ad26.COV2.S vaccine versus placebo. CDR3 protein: CASSYTASEAFF. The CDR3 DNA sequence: TGTGCCAGCAGTTACACCGCTTCTGAAGCTTTCTTT.